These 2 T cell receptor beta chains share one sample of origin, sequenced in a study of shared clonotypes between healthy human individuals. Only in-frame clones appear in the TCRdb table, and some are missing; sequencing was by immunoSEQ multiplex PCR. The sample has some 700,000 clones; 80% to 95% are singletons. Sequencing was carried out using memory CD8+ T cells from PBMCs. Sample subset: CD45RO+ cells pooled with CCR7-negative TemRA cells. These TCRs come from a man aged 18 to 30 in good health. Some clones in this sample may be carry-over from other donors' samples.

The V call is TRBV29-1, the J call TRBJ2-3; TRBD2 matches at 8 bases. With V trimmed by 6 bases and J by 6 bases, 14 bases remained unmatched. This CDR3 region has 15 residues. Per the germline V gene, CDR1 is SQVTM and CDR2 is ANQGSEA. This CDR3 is CSVRRASGSGDTQYF. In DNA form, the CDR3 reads TGCAGCGTGCGGCGTGCGAGCGGGAGTGGGGATACGCAGTATTTT.

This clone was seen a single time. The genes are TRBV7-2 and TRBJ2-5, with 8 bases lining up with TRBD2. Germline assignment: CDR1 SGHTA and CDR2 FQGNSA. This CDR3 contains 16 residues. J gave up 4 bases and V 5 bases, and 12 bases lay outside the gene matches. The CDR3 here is CASSPRGLVRAETQYF. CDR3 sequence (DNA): TGTGCCAGCAGCCCCAGGGGACTAGTCCGGGCAGAGACCCAGTACTTC.